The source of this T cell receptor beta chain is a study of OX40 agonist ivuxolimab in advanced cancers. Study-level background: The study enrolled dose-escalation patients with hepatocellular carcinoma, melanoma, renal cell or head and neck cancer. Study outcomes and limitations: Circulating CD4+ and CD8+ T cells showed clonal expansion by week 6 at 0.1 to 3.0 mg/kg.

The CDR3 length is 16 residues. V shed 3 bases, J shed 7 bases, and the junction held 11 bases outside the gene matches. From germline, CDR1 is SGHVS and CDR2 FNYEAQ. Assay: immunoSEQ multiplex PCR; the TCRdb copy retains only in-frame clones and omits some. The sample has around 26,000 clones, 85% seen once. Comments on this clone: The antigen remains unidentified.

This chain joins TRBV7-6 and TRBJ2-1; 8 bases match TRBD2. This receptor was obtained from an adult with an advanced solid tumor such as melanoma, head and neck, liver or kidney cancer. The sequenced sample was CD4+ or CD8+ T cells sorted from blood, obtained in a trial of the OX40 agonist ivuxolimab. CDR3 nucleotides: TGTGCCAGCAGCTTGTTCGGGGGGGCGCTGGGTAATGAGCAGTTCTTC. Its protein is CASSLFGGALGNEQFF.